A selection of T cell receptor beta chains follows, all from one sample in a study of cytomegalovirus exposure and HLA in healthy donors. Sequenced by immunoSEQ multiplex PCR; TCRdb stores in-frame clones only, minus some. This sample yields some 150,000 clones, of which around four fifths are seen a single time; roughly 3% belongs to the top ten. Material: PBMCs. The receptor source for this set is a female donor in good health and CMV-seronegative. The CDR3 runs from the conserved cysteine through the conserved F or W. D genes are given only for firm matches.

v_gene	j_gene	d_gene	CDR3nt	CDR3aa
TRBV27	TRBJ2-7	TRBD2	TGTGCCAGCAGTTTAATTACTAGCGGGAGGTACGAGCAGTACTTC	CASSLITSGRYEQYF
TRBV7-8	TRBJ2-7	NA	TGTGCCAGCAGCTTATCGCGGAACGAGCAGTACTTC	CASSLSRNEQYF
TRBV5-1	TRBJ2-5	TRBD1	TGCGCCAGCAGCATAGGGACAGACCAAGAGACCCAGTACTTC	CASSIGTDQETQYF
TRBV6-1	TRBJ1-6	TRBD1	TGTGCCAGCAGTTTCCGACAGGGAAGTACACCCCTCCACTTT	CASSFRQGSTPLHF
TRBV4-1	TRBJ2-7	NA	TGCGCCAGCAGCCAAGACCCAGACAGTGTCTACGAGCAGTACTTC	CASSQDPDSVYEQYF
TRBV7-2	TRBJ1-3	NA	TGTGCCAGCAGCTCGGGACTGAGTGGAAACACCATATATTTT	CASSSGLSGNTIYF
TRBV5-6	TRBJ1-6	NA	TGTGCCAGCAGCTTGGAGTCCGGGGGGAATTCACCCCTCCACTTT	CASSLESGGNSPLHF
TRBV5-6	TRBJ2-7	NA	TGTGCCAGCAGCTTGGACGGTGCCTACGAGCAGTACTTC	CASSLDGAYEQYF
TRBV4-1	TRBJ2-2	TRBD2	TGCGCCAGCAGCCAAGGCGGGGGTTATACCGGGGAGCTGTTTTTT	CASSQGGGYTGELFF
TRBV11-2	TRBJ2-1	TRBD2	TGTGCCAGCACCGTACGGGGTCTTCGGCGGGAGGGCCTACGAGGTGAGCAGTTCTTC	CASTVRGLRREGLRGEQFF
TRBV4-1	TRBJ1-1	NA	TGCGCCAGCAGCCAAACGGGGGGGGCGAGCACTGAAGCTTTCTTT	CASSQTGGASTEAFF
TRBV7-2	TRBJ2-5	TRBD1	TGTGCCAGCATCACAGGGGCACAAGAGACCCAGTACTTC	CASITGAQETQYF